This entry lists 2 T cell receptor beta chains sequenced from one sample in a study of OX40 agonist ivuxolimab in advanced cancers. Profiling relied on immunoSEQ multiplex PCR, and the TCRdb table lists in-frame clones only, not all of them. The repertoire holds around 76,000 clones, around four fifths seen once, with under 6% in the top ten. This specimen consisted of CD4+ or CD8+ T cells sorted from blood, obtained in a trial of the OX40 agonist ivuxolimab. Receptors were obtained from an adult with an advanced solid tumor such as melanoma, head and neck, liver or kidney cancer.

Written as DNA, the CDR3 is TGTGCCAGCAGCCCCTGGGAGCGTCCCACCGAGCAGTACTTC. Translated, it gives CASSPWERPTEQYF. The rearrangement uses TRBV7-9 and TRBJ2-7, with D perhaps matching TRBD2 (5 bases). CDR1 SEHNR and CDR2 FQNEAQ come from the germline V gene (reference sequence). The CDR3 totals 14 residues. The V gene lost 5 bases and the J gene lost 6 bases, with 17 bases spanning the gap. The full variable domain, rest sourced from reference TRBV7-9 and TRBJ2-7, is DTGVSQNPRHKITKRGQNVTFRCDPISEHNRLYWYRQTLGQGPEFLTYFQNEAQLEKSRLLSDRFSAERPKGSFSTLEIQRTEQGDSAMYLCASSPWERPTEQYFGPGTRLTVT.

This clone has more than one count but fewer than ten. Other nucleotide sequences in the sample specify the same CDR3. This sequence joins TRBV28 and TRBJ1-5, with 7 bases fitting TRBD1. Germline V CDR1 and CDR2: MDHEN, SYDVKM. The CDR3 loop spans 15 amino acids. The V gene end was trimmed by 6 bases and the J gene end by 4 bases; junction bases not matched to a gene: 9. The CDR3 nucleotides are TGTGCCAGCAGCCCGACAGGGAGGCGAAATCAGCCCCAGCATTTT. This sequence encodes CASSPTGRRNQPQHF. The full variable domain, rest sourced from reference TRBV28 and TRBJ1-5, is DVKVTQSSRYLVKRTGEKVFLECVQDMDHENMFWYRQDPGLGLRLIYFSYDVKMKEKGDIPEGYSVSREKKERFSLILESASTNQTSMYLCASSPTGRRNQPQHFGDGTRLSIL.